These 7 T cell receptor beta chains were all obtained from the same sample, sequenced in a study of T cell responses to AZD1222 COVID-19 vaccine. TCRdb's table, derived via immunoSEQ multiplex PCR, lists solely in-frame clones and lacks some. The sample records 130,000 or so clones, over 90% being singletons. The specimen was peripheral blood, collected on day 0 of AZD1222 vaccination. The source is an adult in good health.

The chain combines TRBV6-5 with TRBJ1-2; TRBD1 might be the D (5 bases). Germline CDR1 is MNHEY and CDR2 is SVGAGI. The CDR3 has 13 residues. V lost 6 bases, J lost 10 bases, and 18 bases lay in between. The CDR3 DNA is TGTGCCAGCAGAGGGACCCTTGCGACCTACTACACCTTC. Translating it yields CASRGTLATYYTF.

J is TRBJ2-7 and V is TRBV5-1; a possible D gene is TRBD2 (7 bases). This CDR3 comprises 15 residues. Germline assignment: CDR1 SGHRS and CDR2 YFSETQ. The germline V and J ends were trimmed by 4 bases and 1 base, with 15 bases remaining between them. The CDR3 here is CASSPLGGGSYEQYF. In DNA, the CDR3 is TGCGCCAGCAGCCCGCTAGGGGGGGGATCCTACGAGCAGTACTTC.

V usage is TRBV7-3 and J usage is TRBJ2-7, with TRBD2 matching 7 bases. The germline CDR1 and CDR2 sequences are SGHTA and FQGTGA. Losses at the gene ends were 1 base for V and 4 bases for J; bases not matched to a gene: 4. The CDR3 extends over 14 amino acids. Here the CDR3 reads CASSLNPGGYEQYF. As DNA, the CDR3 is TGTGCCAGCAGCTTAAATCCCGGGGGGTACGAGCAGTACTTC.

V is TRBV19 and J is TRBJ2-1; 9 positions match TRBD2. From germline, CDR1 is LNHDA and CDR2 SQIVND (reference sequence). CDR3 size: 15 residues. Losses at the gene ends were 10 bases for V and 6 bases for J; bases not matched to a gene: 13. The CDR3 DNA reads TGTGCCACCACACCGTTCCTAGCGGGAACCAATGAGCAGTTCTTC. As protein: CATTPFLAGTNEQFF.

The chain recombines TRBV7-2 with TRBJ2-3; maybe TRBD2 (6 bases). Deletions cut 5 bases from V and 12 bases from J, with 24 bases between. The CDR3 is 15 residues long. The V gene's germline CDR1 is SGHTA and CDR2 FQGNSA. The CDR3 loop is CASSLTGYDGGAQYF. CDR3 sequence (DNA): TGTGCCAGCAGCCTCACCGGATATGATGGCGGGGCTCAGTATTTT.

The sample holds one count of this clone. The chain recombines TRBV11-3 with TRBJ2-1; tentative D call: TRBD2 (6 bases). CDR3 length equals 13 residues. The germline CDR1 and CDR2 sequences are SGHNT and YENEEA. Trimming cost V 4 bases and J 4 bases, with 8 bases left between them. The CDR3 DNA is TGTGCCAGCAGCTCGCGGGGTTACAATGAGCAGTTCTTC. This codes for CASSSRGYNEQFF.

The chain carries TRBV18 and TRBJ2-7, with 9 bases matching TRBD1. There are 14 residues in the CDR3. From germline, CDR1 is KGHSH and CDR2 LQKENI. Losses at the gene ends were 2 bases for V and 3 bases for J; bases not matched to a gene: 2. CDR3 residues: CASSPGTGFYEQYF. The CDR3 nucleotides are TGTGCCAGCTCACCAGGGACAGGGTTCTACGAGCAGTACTTC.